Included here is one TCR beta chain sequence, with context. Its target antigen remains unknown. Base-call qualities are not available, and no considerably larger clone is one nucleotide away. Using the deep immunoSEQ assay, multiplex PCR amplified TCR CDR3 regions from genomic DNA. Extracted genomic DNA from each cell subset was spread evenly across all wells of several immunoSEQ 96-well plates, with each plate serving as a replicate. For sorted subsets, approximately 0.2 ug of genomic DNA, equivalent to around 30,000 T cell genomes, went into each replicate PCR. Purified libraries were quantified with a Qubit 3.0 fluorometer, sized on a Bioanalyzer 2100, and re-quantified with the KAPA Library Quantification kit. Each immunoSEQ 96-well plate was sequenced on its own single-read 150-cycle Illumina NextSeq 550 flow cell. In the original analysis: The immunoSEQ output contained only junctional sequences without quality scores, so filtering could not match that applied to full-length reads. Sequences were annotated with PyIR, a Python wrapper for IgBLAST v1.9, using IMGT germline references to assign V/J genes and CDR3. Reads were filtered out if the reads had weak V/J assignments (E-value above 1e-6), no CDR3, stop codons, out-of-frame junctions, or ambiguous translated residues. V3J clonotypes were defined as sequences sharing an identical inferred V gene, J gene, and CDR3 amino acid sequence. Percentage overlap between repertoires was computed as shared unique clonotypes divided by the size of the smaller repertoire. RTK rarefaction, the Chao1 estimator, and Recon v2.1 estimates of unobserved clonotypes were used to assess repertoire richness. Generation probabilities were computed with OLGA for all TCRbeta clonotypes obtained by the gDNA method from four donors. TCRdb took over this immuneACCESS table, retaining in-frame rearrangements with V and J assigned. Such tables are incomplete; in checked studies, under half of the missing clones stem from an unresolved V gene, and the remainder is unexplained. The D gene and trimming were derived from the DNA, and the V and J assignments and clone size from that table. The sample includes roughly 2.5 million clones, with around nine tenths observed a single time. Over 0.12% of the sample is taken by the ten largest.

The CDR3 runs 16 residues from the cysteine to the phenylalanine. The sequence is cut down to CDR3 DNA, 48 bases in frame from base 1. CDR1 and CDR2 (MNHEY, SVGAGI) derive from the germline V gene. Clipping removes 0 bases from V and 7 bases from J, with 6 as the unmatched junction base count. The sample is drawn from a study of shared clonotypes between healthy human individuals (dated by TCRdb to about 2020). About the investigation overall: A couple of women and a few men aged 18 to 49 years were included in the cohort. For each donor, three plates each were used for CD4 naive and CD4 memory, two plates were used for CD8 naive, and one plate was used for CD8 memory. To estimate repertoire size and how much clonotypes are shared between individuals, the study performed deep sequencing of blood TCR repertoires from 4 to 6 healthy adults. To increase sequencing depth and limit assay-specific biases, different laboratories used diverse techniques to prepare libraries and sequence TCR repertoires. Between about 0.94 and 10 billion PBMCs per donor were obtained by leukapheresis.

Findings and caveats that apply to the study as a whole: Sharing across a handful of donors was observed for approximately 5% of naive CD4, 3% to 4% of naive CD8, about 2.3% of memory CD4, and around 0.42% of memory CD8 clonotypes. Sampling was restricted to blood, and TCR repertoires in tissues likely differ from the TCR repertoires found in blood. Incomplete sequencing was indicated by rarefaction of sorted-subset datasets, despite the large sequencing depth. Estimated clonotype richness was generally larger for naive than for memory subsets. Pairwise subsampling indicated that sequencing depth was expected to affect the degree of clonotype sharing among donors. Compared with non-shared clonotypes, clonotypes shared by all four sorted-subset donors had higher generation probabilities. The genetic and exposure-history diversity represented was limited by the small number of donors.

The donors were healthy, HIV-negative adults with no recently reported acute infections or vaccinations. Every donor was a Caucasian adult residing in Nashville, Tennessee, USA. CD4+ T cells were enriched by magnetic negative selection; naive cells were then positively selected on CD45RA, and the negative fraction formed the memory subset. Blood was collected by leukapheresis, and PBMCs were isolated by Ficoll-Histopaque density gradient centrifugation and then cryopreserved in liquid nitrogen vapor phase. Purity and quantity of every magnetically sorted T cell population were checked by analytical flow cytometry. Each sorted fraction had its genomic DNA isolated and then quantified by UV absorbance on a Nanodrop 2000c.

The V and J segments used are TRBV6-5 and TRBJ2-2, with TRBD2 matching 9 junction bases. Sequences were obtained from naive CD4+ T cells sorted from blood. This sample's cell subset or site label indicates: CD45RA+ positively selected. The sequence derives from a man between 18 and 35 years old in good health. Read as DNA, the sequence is TGTGCCAGCAGTTACTCAGGGCGGGAGGGGATCGGGGAGCTGTTTTTT. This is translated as CASSYSGREGIGELFF.